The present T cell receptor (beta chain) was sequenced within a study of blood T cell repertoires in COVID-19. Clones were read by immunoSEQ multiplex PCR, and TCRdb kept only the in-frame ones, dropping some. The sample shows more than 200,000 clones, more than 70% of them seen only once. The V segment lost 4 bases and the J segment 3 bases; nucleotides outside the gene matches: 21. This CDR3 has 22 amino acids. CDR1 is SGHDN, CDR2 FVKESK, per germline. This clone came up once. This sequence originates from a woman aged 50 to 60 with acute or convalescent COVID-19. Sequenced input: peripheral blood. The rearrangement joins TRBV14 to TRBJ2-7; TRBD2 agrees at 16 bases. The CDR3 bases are TGTGCCAGCAGCCGGCCGAGGGGTCCGGGACTAGCGGGAGGGCCTGTCAGCTACGAGCAGTACTTC. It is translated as CASSRPRGPGLAGGPVSYEQYF. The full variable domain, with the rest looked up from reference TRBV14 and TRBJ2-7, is EAGVTQFPSHSVIEKGQTVTLRCDPISGHDNLYWYRRVMGKEIKFLLHFVKESKQDESGMPNNRFLAERTGGTYSTLKVQPAELEDSGVYFCASSRPRGPGLAGGPVSYEQYFGPGTRLTVT.